One sample yielded the 19 T cell receptor beta chains listed below, sequenced in a study of CXCR3-negative and CXCR3-positive naive CD8 T cells. Study-wide findings and caveats: Naive cells that were CXCR3-positive had more hydrophobic TRB CDR3s (compared with CXCR3-negative naive cells).

Their target antigens are unknown. 5' RACE with UMI labels generated the TRB cDNA libraries. TCRdb processed the 5' RACE reads again and assigns one entry to each CDR3 protein, with no DNA. This repertoire includes 100,000 to 150,000 distinct CDR3 sequences. Sequenced input: naive CXCR3+ CD8+ T cells from blood. As for subset: CD45RO-CCR7+CD27+CD95- naive CD8+ T cells expressing CXCR3 (TNR3+). The receptor set was obtained from a human donor in good health. Some clones in this sample may be carry-over from other donors' samples.

The chain carries TRBV29-1 and TRBJ1-2; the D call from TCRdb, TRBD1, cannot be confirmed without DNA. This CDR3 spans 13 amino acids. Germline V gene sequence: CDR1 SQVTM, CDR2 ANQGSEA. The CDR3 sequence: CSVEQGTGYGYTF.

V gene TRBV14 combines with J gene TRBJ2-1. In germline, CDR1 is SGHDN, CDR2 FVKESK. This CDR3 has 14 amino acids. This chain's CDR3 is CASSHTNTYNEQFF.

The chain links TRBV19 to TRBJ1-1; as DNA is missing, the TRBD1 call by TCRdb cannot be tested. The germline V gene has CDR1 LNHDA and CDR2 SQIVND (reference sequence). The CDR3 has 12 residues. CDR3 sequence reads: CASRGGGTEAFF.

The chain has TRBV18 and TRBJ2-5; TCRdb's D gene call, TRBD1, goes unchecked for lack of DNA. Germline V gene data show CDR1 as KGHSH and CDR2 as LQKENI. The CDR3 contains 15 residues. The CDR3 is CASSPGQGAGETQYF.

The chain carries TRBV7-9 and TRBJ1-2; the D call from TCRdb, TRBD1, cannot be confirmed without DNA. Germline V gene data show CDR1 as SEHNR and CDR2 as FQNEAQ (reference sequence). This CDR3 has 18 amino acids. CDR3: CASSPGGDRDPVDYGYTF.

The genes are TRBV29-1 and TRBJ2-3; TCRdb lists TRBD2, though no DNA is available to test this call. CDR1 and CDR2 from the germline V gene are SQVTM and ANQGSEA. CDR3 size: 17 residues. The CDR3 is CSVDGVPSRIPTDTQYF.

The chain couples TRBV29-1 to TRBJ1-1; TCRdb indicates TRBD1, and absent DNA this call remains unverified. The CDR3 length is 14 residues. Per the germline V gene, CDR1 is SQVTM and CDR2 is ANQGSEA. The CDR3 region is CSVEDLRVGTEAFF.

The rearrangement uses TRBV7-9 and TRBJ2-7; without DNA, the TCRdb call of TRBD2 cannot be checked. CDR1 is SEHNR and CDR2 is FQNEAQ in the germline V gene (reference sequence). The CDR3 extends over 17 amino acids. CDR3 region: CASSLAPASGRAGEQYF.

This chain connects TRBV11-2 to TRBJ2-5; TCRdb's D call, TRBD2, is unchecked because there is no DNA. Germline-derived CDR1 and CDR2 are SGHAT and FQNNGV. This CDR3 has 15 residues. CDR3 amino acids: CASSLDWREGETQYF.

CDR3 amino acids: CASSLEGGLAINEQFF. The chain combines TRBV5-5 with TRBJ2-1; lacking DNA, the TRBD2 call made by TCRdb goes unchecked. Germline lookup yields CDR1 SGHKS and CDR2 YYEKEE (reference sequence). The CDR3 totals 16 residues.

The J gene is TRBJ2-7, the V gene TRBV12-3 or TRBV12-4. The CDR3 totals 12 residues. The CDR3 is CASSQTIYEQYF.

This chain's CDR3 is CASLSVAAYSYEQYF. V and J are TRBV28 and TRBJ2-7. The CDR3 sequence is 15 residues long. Germline V gene data show CDR1 as MDHEN and CDR2 as SYDVKM.

V is TRBV29-1 and J is TRBJ1-2; TCRdb's D call of TRBD1 is untestable without DNA. Germline V gene data show CDR1 as SQVTM and CDR2 as ANQGSEA. This CDR3 spans 13 amino acids. Here the CDR3 reads CSVVTGGDYGYTF.

This chain joins TRBV27 and TRBJ2-4; TCRdb indicates TRBD1, and absent DNA this call remains unverified. Germline V CDR1 and CDR2: MNHEY, SMNVEV (reference sequence). This CDR3 region has 16 residues. This CDR3 reads CASSSRQGASKNIQYF.

The rearrangement uses TRBV6-5 and TRBJ1-2. The CDR3 runs to 12 residues. Germline CDR1 is MNHEY and CDR2 is SVGAGI. The CDR3 loop is CASSYSIGGYTF.

The chain has TRBV14 and TRBJ1-1; TCRdb selects TRBD1, and the lack of DNA leaves this call unchecked. Germline loops: CDR1 SGHDN, CDR2 FVKESK. This CDR3 has 14 residues. The CDR3 region is CASSHLGRGAEAFF. Filled out from reference TRBV14 and TRBJ1-1, the complete variable domain reads EAGVTQFPSHSVIEKGQTVTLRCDPISGHDNLYWYRRVMGKEIKFLLHFVKESKQDESGMPNNRFLAERTGGTYSTLKVQPAELEDSGVYFCASSHLGRGAEAFFGQGTRLTVV.

This chain uses TRBV29-1 with TRBJ2-1; TCRdb's D call of TRBD1 is untestable without DNA. The CDR3 sequence is 15 residues long. Germline CDR1 reads SQVTM; CDR2 reads ANQGSEA. The CDR3 loop reads CSVGLGDSYYNEQFF.

The chain is built from TRBV3-1 and TRBJ2-1. Germline V gives CDR1 LGHDT, CDR2 YNNKEL (reference sequence). The length of the CDR3 is 13 residues. CDR3 region: CASSHPGSNEQFF.

The V call is TRBV4-2, the J call TRBJ2-4; TCRdb proposes TRBD1, but this gene call is untestable without DNA. The CDR3 is 17 residues long. Germline assignment: CDR1 LGHNA and CDR2 YNFKEQ. The CDR3: CASSQDVGGTAKNIQYF.